The clone carrying this T cell receptor beta chain was detected a few times. Antigen: not known. The data were obtained in a study of CD39 and CD103 CD8 tumor-infiltrating T cells. General study results and limits: DP CD8 TILs appeared more oligoclonal than DN and SP CD8 TILs and blood memory CD8 T cells. DN TIL clonotypes largely overlapped peripheral memory CD8 repertoires, unlike DP.

CDR1 is SGHVS and CDR2 is FNYEAQ in the germline V gene. The CDR3 sequence is 14 residues long. V was clipped by 4 bases and J by 8 bases; unmatched bases: 8. Between roughly 10,000 and 110,000 sorted cells per subset supplied genomic DNA. This table comes from immunoSEQ multiplex PCR, and its TCRdb copy is limited to in-frame clones, with some not included. The sample includes approximately 3,000 clones, around four fifths of them seen just once. Negative selection enriched T cells; tumor-infiltrating lymphocyte samples also used EpCAM beads. This TCR derives from a human donor with head and neck squamous cell carcinoma. This chain uses TRBV7-6 with TRBJ2-1; 7 bases are shared with TRBD2. The specimen sequenced was CD39- CD103- CD8+ T cells sorted from the tumor. Subset: CD103-CD39- double-negative CD45RA- CD8 T cells. This CDR3 is CASSSSGRGDEQFF. As DNA, the CDR3 is TGTGCCAGCAGCTCTAGCGGTAGGGGCGATGAGCAGTTCTTC. The full variable domain, in which reference TRBV7-6 and TRBJ2-1 provide the parts outside the CDR3, is GAGVSQSPRYKVTKRGQDVALRCDPISGHVSLYWYRQALGQGPEFLTYFNYEAQQDKSGLPNDRFSAERPEGSISTLTIQRTEQRDSAMYRCASSSSGRGDEQFFGPGTRLTVL.